This entry lists 11 T cell receptor beta chains sequenced from one sample in a study of blood T cell repertoires in COVID-19. Data came from immunoSEQ multiplex PCR; TCRdb stores just in-frame clones and leaves some out. The sample consists of about 190,000 clones, around four fifths of them appearing once. The sequencing input was peripheral blood. Receptor source: a human donor in a cohort sampled during active COVID-19.

The chain is built from TRBV5-1 and TRBJ1-2; perhaps TRBD1 as D (5 bases). V lost 7 bases to trimming and J lost 3 bases, with 16 bases between them. CDR3 length: 14 amino acids. Per germline, CDR1 SGHRS and CDR2 YFSETQ. This CDR3 is CASLPGPGDYGYTF. CDR3 sequence (DNA): TGCGCCAGCCTTCCGGGACCGGGGGACTATGGCTACACCTTC.

The V call is TRBV10-3, the J call TRBJ2-5, with a tentative D call TRBD1 (6 bases). CDR1 and CDR2 from the germline V gene are ENHRY and SYGVKD. The CDR3 is 13 amino acids. Trimming cost V 6 bases and J 3 bases, with 11 bases left between them. CDR3 in amino acids: CAIRFAGEETQYF. The CDR3 DNA reads as TGTGCCATCAGGTTCGCAGGGGAAGAGACCCAGTACTTC.

The chain has TRBV7-2 and TRBJ1-5, with a weak D call TRBD1 (6 bases). This CDR3 has 15 residues. V was pared by 2 bases and J by 5 bases, with 13 bases between. The germline gives CDR1 SGHTA, CDR2 FQGNSA. In nucleotides, the CDR3 is TGTGCCAGCAGCTTACAGGGGCTGAGGGATCAGCCCCAGCATTTT. This translates into CASSLQGLRDQPQHF.

The gene calls are TRBV30 and TRBJ1-1, with D possibly being TRBD1 (5 bases). Trimming took off 0 bases at V and 0 bases at J, with 8 bases between the two ends. This CDR3 contains 14 residues. Germline V gene lookup returns CDR1 GTSNPN and CDR2 SVGIG (reference sequence). The CDR3 sequence: CAWSVGGMNTEAFF. The DNA for the CDR3 is TGTGCCTGGAGTGTGGGGGGGATGAACACTGAAGCTTTCTTT. The full variable domain, completed using reference TRBV30 and TRBJ1-1, is SQTIHQWPATLVQPVGSPLSLECTVEGTSNPNLYWYRQAAGRGLQLLFYSVGIGQISSEVPQNLSASRPQDRQFILSSKKLLLSDSGFYLCAWSVGGMNTEAFFGQGTRLTVV.

DNA of the CDR3: TGTGCCAGCAGCAAAAACCGGGACAGGGTGGGAAAACTGTTTTTT. This codes for CASSKNRDRVGKLFF. The chain has TRBV27 and TRBJ1-4; TRBD1 matches 9 bases. This CDR3 has 15 residues. The V and J ends lost 6 bases and 10 bases, in that order; junction bases with no gene match: 12. The germline V gene has CDR1 MNHEY and CDR2 SMNVEV (reference sequence).

V and J are TRBV11-2 and TRBJ1-1; a weak D match, TRBD1 (5 bases). Germline V gene sequence: CDR1 SGHAT, CDR2 FQNNGV. This CDR3 has 14 amino acids. V was cut by 3 bases and J by 1 base, with 9 bases left in between. This CDR3 reads CASSLGGSNTEAFF. DNA for the CDR3: TGTGCCAGCAGCTTGGGGGGTTCGAACACTGAAGCTTTCTTT. Together with reference TRBV11-2 and TRBJ1-1, the CDR3 gives the full variable domain: EAGVAQSPRYKIIEKRQSVAFWCNPISGHATLYWYQQILGQGPKLLIQFQNNGVVDDSQLPKDRFSAERLKGVDSTLKIQPAKLEDSAVYLCASSLGGSNTEAFFGQGTRLTVV.

V usage is TRBV19 and J usage is TRBJ1-5; 7 bases line up with TRBD1. J gave up 4 bases and V 9 bases, and 15 bases lay outside the gene matches. There are 16 residues in the CDR3. Germline CDR1 and CDR2: LNHDA and SQIVND (reference sequence). Here the CDR3 reads CARSDRAWLRNQPQHF. The CDR3 region has the DNA TGTGCCAGGAGCGACAGGGCATGGTTAAGGAATCAGCCCCAGCATTTT.

The CDR3 bases are TGTGCCAGCAGTGACTCCGTAGCGGGAGGGGCAGATACGCAGTATTTT. Its protein product is CASSDSVAGGADTQYF. The genes are TRBV6-4 and TRBJ2-3; 11 nucleotides align to TRBD2. CDR1 is MRHNA and CDR2 is SNTAGT in the germline V gene. This CDR3 is 16 amino acids long. Trimming took 0 bases from V and 4 from J; bases not matched to a gene: 3.

This chain connects TRBV3-1 (or the pseudogene TRBV3-2) to TRBJ2-1; 8 positions match TRBD2. CDR1 LGHDT and CDR2 YNNKEL come from the germline V gene (reference sequence). Trimming cost V 2 bases and J 0 bases; bases outside gene matches: 0. This CDR3 is 15 amino acids long. The CDR3 sequence: CASSQSGSSYNEQFF. The DNA of the CDR3 is TGTGCCAGCAGCCAAAGCGGGAGCTCCTACAATGAGCAGTTCTTC.

The rearrangement uses TRBV29-1 and TRBJ2-5; D is possibly TRBD1 (6 bases). Germline CDR1 is SQVTM and CDR2 is ANQGSEA. Trimming shortened V by 5 bases and J by 4 bases, and 14 bases separated the two germline ends. The CDR3 totals 13 residues. The CDR3 loop is CSVQRTEGETQYF. DNA of the CDR3: TGCAGCGTTCAGAGGACAGAAGGAGAGACCCAGTACTTC. Using reference TRBV29-1 and TRBJ2-5 for the parts outside the CDR3, the full variable domain is SAVISQKPSRDICQRGTSLTIQCQVDSQVTMMFWYRQQPGQSLTLIATANQGSEATYESGFVIDKFPISRPNLTFSTLTVSNMSPEDSSIYLCSVQRTEGETQYFGPGTRLLVL.

The chain recombines TRBV11-3 with TRBJ2-2; D might be TRBD1 (5 bases). Trimming took 4 bases from V and 5 from J, leaving 20 bases between them. Germline CDR1 is SGHNT and CDR2 is YENEEA. This CDR3 has 17 residues. The CDR3 loop is CASSYPHGRDLTGELFF. Here the CDR3 DNA reads TGTGCCAGCAGCTACCCCCATGGCAGGGATTTAACCGGGGAGCTGTTTTTT.